This TCR beta chain was obtained from a study of cytomegalovirus exposure and HLA in healthy donors. Findings and caveats of the study: The authors enumerated some 170 TCR beta chains as linked to cytomegalovirus.

Method: immunoSEQ multiplex PCR; TCRdb's copy keeps in-frame clones and lacks some. Of some 170,000 clones in the sample, around nine tenths were seen once. Concerning this clone: What it binds is not known.

The CDR3 totals 15 residues. Germline V gene data show CDR1 as SGHRS and CDR2 as YFSETQ. V was cut by 4 bases and J by 3 bases, with 17 bases left in between. The TCR originated in a woman aged 18-35 years in good health and CMV-seronegative. Sequencing was carried out using PBMCs. This chain connects TRBV5-1 to TRBJ2-7; TRBD1 might be the D (6 bases). The CDR3 loop is CASSRVRDTYYEQYF. The CDR3 DNA sequence: TGCGCCAGCAGCCGGGTTCGGGACACTTACTACGAGCAGTACTTC.